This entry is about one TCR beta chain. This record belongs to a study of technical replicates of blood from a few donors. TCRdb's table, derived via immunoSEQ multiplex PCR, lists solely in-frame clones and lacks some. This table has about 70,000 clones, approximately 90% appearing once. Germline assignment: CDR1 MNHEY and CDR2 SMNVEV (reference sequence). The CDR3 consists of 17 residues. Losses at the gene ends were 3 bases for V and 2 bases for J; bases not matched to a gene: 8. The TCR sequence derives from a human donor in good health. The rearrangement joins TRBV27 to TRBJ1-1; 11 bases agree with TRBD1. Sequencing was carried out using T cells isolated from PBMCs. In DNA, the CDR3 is TGTGCCAGCAGTTTTAAGGGGACAGGGGGATATAACACTGAAGCTTTCTTT. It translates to CASSFKGTGGYNTEAFF.